The 8 T cell receptor beta chains below were found in one sample sequenced in a study of response to subunit inactivated influenza vaccine. TCRdb called the RT-PCR reads again in MiXCR, with one record for every CDR3 protein. The data contain 150,000 to 200,000 distinct CDR3 sequences, over 9.5% of them singletons. These sequences were also reported in another study, on T cells expressing NK-cell markers. In that study: Scientists made TCR beta cDNA using 5'RACE template switching with UMIs.

This sample comprised CD8+ T cells sorted from PBMCs, obtained 11 to 12 days after vaccination. These receptors all stem from a middle-aged man who received an inactivated influenza vaccine.

This clonotype was observed many times. V and J are TRBV7-9 and TRBJ2-3; 8 bases fit TRBD2. The CDR3 contains 15 residues. V lost 3 bases and J lost 2; bases outside the gene matches: 4. The germline V gene encodes CDR1 SEHNR and CDR2 FQNEAQ (reference sequence). The CDR3 here is CASSFSGGDTDTQYF. The CDR3, as DNA: TGTGCCAGCAGCTTCTCGGGAGGGGACACAGATACGCAGTATTTT.

The gene calls are TRBV28 and TRBJ1-2; 9 bases are shared with TRBD1. Germline lookup yields CDR1 MDHEN and CDR2 SYDVKM. J gave up 5 bases and V 7 bases, and 8 bases lay outside the gene matches. CDR3 length: 14 amino acids. The CDR3 spells CASKGTGTGYGYTF. The CDR3 DNA sequence: TGTGCCAGCAAAGGAACCGGGACAGGGTATGGCTACACCTTC.

The V call is TRBV7-6, the J call TRBJ2-7; the D gene could be TRBD1 or TRBD2 (6 bases each). The CDR3 extends over 15 amino acids. Trimming took off 5 bases at V and 7 bases at J, with 21 bases between the two ends. Germline CDR1 SGHVS, CDR2 FNYEAQ. CDR3 residues: CASSLSGGPLGEQYF. In DNA form, the CDR3 reads TGTGCCAGCAGCCTTAGTGGGGGGCCGCTCGGGGAGCAGTACTTC.

This clonotype was seen repeatedly, ten times or more. Here the CDR3 DNA reads TGCAGTGCTTACGACTATCTTGAGCAGTTCTTC. This sequence encodes CSAYDYLEQFF. V and J are TRBV20-1 and TRBJ2-1; D may be TRBD2 (5 bases). The germline gives CDR1 DFQATT, CDR2 SNEGSKA (reference sequence). CDR3 length equals 11 residues. V lost 5 bases, J lost 9 bases, and 11 bases lay in between.

This clonotype was observed at least ten times. V and J are TRBV28 and TRBJ2-3; TRBD2 agrees at 12 bases. Germline V gene sequence: CDR1 MDHEN, CDR2 SYDVKM. The length of the CDR3 is 14 residues. The ends lost 6 bases at V and 4 bases at J; junction bases unmatched: 2. The CDR3 region has the DNA TGTGCCAGCAGCGGACTAGCGGGGTCAGATACGCAGTATTTT. Protein: CASSGLAGSDTQYF. Supplemented by reference TRBV28 and TRBJ2-3, the full variable domain reads DVKVTQSSRYLVKRTGEKVFLECVQDMDHENMFWYRQDPGLGLRLIYFSYDVKMKEKGDIPEGYSVSREKKERFSLILESASTNQTSMYLCASSGLAGSDTQYFGPGTRLTVL.

This chain uses TRBV7-2 with TRBJ2-2, with a weak D call TRBD1 (6 bases). The CDR3 consists of 15 residues. The germline gives CDR1 SGHTA, CDR2 FQGNSA. V lost 1 base and J 6 bases, leaving 12 bases between the germline ends. The CDR3 is CASSLEARGSGELFF. DNA of the CDR3: TGTGCCAGCAGCTTAGAGGCCAGGGGATCCGGGGAGCTGTTTTTT. The whole variable domain, filled in from reference TRBV7-2 and TRBJ2-2, reads GAGVSQSPSNKVTEKGKDVELRCDPISGHTALYWYRQSLGQGLEFLIYFQGNSAPDKSGLPSDRFSAERTGGSVSTLTIQRTQQEDSAVYLCASSLEARGSGELFFGEGSRLTVL.

This clonotype was seen only once. DNA of the CDR3: TGCGCCAGCAGCTCAAACCCCGGCACGGGGGAGCAGTACTTC. As protein: CASSSNPGTGEQYF. The chain is built from TRBV5-1 and TRBJ2-7, with D possibly matching TRBD2 (5 bases). Germline V CDR1 and CDR2: SGHRS, YFSETQ. V lost 3 bases to trimming and J lost 7 bases, with 17 bases between them. CDR3 length: 14 amino acids.

In this sample, this clonotype turned up a few times. This rearrangement joins TRBV27 to TRBJ2-1, with TRBD2 identical over 12 bases. Germline CDR1 reads MNHEY; CDR2 reads SMNVEV (reference sequence). The CDR3 length is 15 residues. V gave up 4 bases and J gave up 4 bases; unmatched junction bases: 2. CDR3 coding DNA: TGTGCCAGCAGTTATGGACTAGCGGGGTACAATGAGCAGTTCTTC. Its protein is CASSYGLAGYNEQFF.